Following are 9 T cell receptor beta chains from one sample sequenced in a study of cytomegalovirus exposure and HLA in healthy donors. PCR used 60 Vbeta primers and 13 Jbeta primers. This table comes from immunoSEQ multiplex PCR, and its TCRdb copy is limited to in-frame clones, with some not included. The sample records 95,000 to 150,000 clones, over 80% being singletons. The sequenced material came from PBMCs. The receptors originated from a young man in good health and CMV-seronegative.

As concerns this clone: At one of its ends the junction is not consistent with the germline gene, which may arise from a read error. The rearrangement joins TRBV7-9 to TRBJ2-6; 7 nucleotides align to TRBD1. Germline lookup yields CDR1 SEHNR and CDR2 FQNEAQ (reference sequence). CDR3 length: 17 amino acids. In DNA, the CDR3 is TGTGCCATCTCCGGACAGGTTCTACACTCTGGGGCCAACGGCCTGACTTTC. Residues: CAISGQVLHSGANGLTF.

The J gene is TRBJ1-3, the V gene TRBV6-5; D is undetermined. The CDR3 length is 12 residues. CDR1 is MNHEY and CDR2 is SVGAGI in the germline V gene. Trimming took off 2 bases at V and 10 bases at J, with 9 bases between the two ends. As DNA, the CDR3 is TGTGCCAGCAGTTACCTCGGAGGAACCATATATTTT. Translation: CASSYLGGTIYF.

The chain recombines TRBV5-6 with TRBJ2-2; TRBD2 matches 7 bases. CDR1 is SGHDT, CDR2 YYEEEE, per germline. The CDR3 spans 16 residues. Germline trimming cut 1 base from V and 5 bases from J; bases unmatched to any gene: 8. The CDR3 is CASSLRLLGGTGELFF. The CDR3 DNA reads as TGTGCCAGCAGCTTGCGGCTCTTGGGGGGGACCGGGGAGCTGTTTTTT.

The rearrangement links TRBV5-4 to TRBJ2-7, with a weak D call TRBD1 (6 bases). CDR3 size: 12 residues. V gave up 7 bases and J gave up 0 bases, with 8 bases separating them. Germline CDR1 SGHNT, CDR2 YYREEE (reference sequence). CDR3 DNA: TGTGCCAGCGCACAGGGCTCCTACGAGCAGTACTTC. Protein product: CASAQGSYEQYF.

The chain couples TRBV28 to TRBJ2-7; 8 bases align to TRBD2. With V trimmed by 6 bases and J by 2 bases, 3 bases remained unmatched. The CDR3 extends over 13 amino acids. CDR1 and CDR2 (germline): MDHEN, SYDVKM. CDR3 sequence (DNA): TGTGCCAGCAGATCGGGGGGGACCTACGAGCAGTACTTC. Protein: CASRSGGTYEQYF.

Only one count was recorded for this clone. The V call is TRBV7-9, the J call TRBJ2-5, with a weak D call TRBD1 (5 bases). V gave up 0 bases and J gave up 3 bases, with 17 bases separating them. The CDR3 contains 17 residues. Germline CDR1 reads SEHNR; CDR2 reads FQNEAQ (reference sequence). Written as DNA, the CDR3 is TGTGCCAGCAGCTTAGCTCTGGCAGGGAAAGTAGAAGAGACCCAGTACTTC. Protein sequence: CASSLALAGKVEETQYF.

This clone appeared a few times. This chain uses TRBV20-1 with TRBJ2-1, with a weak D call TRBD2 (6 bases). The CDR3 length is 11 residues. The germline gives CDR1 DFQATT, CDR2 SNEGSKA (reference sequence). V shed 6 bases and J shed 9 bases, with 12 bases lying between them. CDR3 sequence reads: CSALGGVEQFF. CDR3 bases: TGCAGTGCCCTAGGCGGGGTTGAGCAGTTCTTC.

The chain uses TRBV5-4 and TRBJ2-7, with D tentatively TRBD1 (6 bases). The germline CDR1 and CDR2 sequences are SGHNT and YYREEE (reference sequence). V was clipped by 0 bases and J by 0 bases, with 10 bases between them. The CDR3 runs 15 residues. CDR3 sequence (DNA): TGTGCCAGCAGCTTGGCCGGGACACTCTCCTACGAGCAGTACTTC. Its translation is CASSLAGTLSYEQYF.

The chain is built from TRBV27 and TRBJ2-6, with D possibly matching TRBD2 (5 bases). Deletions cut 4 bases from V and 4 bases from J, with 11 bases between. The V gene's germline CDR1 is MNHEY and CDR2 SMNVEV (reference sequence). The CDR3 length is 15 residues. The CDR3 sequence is CASSWRSTGANVLTF. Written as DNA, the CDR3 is TGTGCCAGCAGTTGGAGGAGTACCGGGGCCAACGTCCTGACTTTC.